These 4 T cell receptor beta chains originate from one sample sequenced in a study of OX40 agonist ivuxolimab in advanced cancers. Some clones are missing from TCRdb's copy, which holds only in-frame ones; the method was immunoSEQ multiplex PCR. The data contain 45,000 to 60,000 clones, under 90% of them seen just once; the ten biggest clones take up 4.5% to 5.5%. The source was CD4+ or CD8+ T cells sorted from blood, collected in a trial of the OX40 agonist ivuxolimab. Receptor source: an adult with an advanced solid tumor such as melanoma, head and neck, liver or kidney cancer.

The chain uses TRBV5-4 and TRBJ2-5, with a weak D call TRBD2 (5 bases). Trimming removed 1 base at V and 3 bases at J, with 10 bases between. This CDR3 has 14 residues. Germline V gives CDR1 SGHNT, CDR2 YYREEE (reference sequence). The CDR3 DNA follows: TGTGCCAGCAGCTTGCCGTCGGGGAAAGAGACCCAGTACTTC. Encoded protein: CASSLPSGKETQYF.

This chain joins TRBV30 and TRBJ2-6; maybe TRBD1 (6 bases). Trimming took off 1 base at V and 4 bases at J, with 20 bases between the two ends. Germline CDR1 reads GTSNPN; CDR2 reads SVGIG (reference sequence). The CDR3 has 18 amino acids. Here the CDR3 DNA reads TGTGCCTGGAGTGGGGGGCGAACCAAATCGACAGGGGCCAACGTCCTGACTTTC. Translated: CAWSGGRTKSTGANVLTF.

The chain employs TRBV2 and TRBJ1-4; maybe TRBD1 (6 bases). The CDR3 totals 14 residues. Trimming cost V 6 bases and J 5 bases, with 13 bases left between them. Germline CDR1 is SNHLY and CDR2 is FYNNEI. The CDR3 protein is CASRGQTVNEKLFF. The CDR3 DNA is TGTGCCAGCAGAGGACAGACGGTAAATGAAAAACTGTTTTTT. Full variable domain (outside the CDR3, taken from reference TRBV2 and TRBJ1-4): EPEVTQTPSHQVTQMGQEVILRCVPISNHLYFYWYRQILGQKVEFLVSFYNNEISEKSEIFDDQFSVERPDGSNFTLKIRSTKLEDSAMYFCASRGQTVNEKLFFGSGTQLSVL.

The rearrangement links TRBV7-9 to TRBJ2-7, with D perhaps being TRBD1 or TRBD2 (6 bases each). The germline V and J ends were trimmed by 1 base and 7 bases, with 17 bases remaining between them. Germline V gene lookup returns CDR1 SEHNR and CDR2 FQNEAQ (reference sequence). The CDR3 loop spans 15 amino acids. CDR3 coding DNA: TGTGCCAGCAGCTTAGTGGCGGGGACCACAGGGGAGCAGTACTTC. This translates into CASSLVAGTTGEQYF.